Sequencing of this T cell receptor (beta chain) was carried out in a study of blood T cell repertoires in COVID-19. Study-wide context: Italy, Spain and the United States were the sources of the convalescent and acute COVID-19 samples.

CDR1 and CDR2 from the germline V gene are SGHRS and YFSETQ. V shed 0 bases, J shed 1 base, and the junction held 2 bases outside the gene matches. This CDR3 is 16 amino acids long. Sequenced by immunoSEQ multiplex PCR; TCRdb stores in-frame clones only, minus some. Among 120,000 to 150,000 clones, 84% were seen once, and the ten largest hold around 4.8%. The source material was peripheral blood. The source is a human donor in a cohort sampled during active COVID-19. This chain connects TRBV5-1 to TRBJ2-2; 8 bases agree with TRBD2. CDR3 sequence: CASSLDAGGNTGELFF. For the CDR3, the DNA is TGCGCCAGCAGCTTGGATGCGGGGGGGAACACCGGGGAGCTGTTTTTT.